This TCR beta chain was observed in a study of control samples from healthy donors and cancer patients. Measured with immunoSEQ multiplex PCR; TCRdb has only the in-frame clones, and not every one. Altogether around 110,000 clones are present, 80% to 90% being singletons, with the ten largest covering around 1.1%. Deletions cut 7 bases from V and 0 bases from J, with 12 bases between. Germline CDR1 WNHNN, CDR2 SYGVQD (reference sequence). The CDR3 is made up of 14 amino acids. The chain carries TRBV10-1 and TRBJ1-1; the D gene is possibly TRBD1 (6 bases). The receptor was derived from a woman aged 45-65 years with colorectal cancer. Material: PBMCs. The CDR3 protein is CASTADSMNTEAFF. CDR3 sequence (DNA): TGCGCCAGCACCGCGGACAGCATGAACACTGAAGCTTTCTTT.